This is a list of T cell receptor beta chains from one sample in a study of PD-L1 blockade in urothelial cancer. The assay was immunoSEQ multiplex PCR, and TCRdb's table has in-frame clones only and misses some. This sample has 25,000 to 40,000 clones, with roughly 84% found just once. This sample comprised PBMCs, obtained around atezolizumab (anti-PD-L1) treatment. The receptors come from a man in his fifties or sixties with urothelial cancer. CDR3s include the opening cysteine and the closing phenylalanine or tryptophan. Each record gives: V gene, clone size, J gene, D gene, CDR3 DNA, CDR3 protein. D genes are given only for firm matches. Size values are once, few and many counts, or a class for expanded clones, and some rows have none.

>TRBV19|few|TRBJ1-2|NA
TGTGCCAGTAGTATAGTCCGCCAGGTGGACTATGGCTACACCTTC
CASSIVRQVDYGYTF
>TRBV19|NA|TRBJ1-2|NA
TGTGCCAGTAGTATCGGCGGAGCTAACTATGGCTACACCTTC
CASSIGGANYGYTF
>TRBV7-6|NA|TRBJ1-3|NA
TGTGCCAGCAGCTTATGGTCGTCAGGGCTTACCTCTGGAAACACCATATATTTT
CASSLWSSGLTSGNTIYF
>TRBV21-1|NA|TRBJ1-1|NA
TGTGCCAGCAGGACCCACGGGGGTGGCCTTGGGGTGAACACTGAAGCTTTCTTT
CASRTHGGGLGVNTEAFF
>TRBV5-4|NA|TRBJ2-2|TRBD1
TGTGCCAGCAGAAAACAGGGGGTTAACACCGGGGAGCTGTTTTTT
CASRKQGVNTGELFF
>TRBV5-6|NA|TRBJ2-1|TRBD2
TGTGCCAGCAGCAAGCGGGATGGTGAGCAGTTCTTC
CASSKRDGEQFF
>TRBV6-1|NA|TRBJ2-3|TRBD2
TGTGCCAGCAGTGAACGCGGGAGGGCAGATACGCAGTATTTT
CASSERGRADTQYF
>TRBV2|once|TRBJ2-1|TRBD2
TGTGCCAGCAGTGAGGGTAGCGGGATAGTGGGTGAGCAGTTCTTC
CASSEGSGIVGEQFF
>TRBV6-1|once|TRBJ2-1|NA
TGTGCCAGCAGTGCTAGGACTTTCGGGGAGCAGTTCTTC
CASSARTFGEQFF
>TRBV5-4|NA|TRBJ1-2|NA
TGTGCCAGCAGCTCCTGGGACTGGGCCAACTATGGCTACACCTTC
CASSSWDWANYGYTF
>TRBV4-2|NA|TRBJ2-7|TRBD2
TGTGCCAGCAGCCAAGAACCGACTAGCGGGAACTACGAGCAGTACTTC
CASSQEPTSGNYEQYF
>TRBV9|NA|TRBJ2-7|NA
TGTGCCAGCAGCCCAAGCAGTGGGGCAAGTCTGAACGAGCAGTACTTC
CASSPSSGASLNEQYF
>TRBV5-8|NA|TRBJ2-2|TRBD2
TGTGCCAGCACCATCACCCCGGGACTAGCGATGAACACCGGGGAGCTGTTTTTT
CASTITPGLAMNTGELFF
>TRBV5-1|NA|TRBJ2-3|NA
TGCGCCAGCAGCTTGGTCCAGAGCACAGATACGCAGTATTTT
CASSLVQSTDTQYF
>TRBV7-2|NA|TRBJ1-2|NA
TGTGCCAGCACCAGTGACATAACCAACTATGGCTACACCTTC
CASTSDITNYGYTF
>TRBV6-5|NA|TRBJ2-7|TRBD2
TGTGCCAGCAGTTACCTAGCGGGAGGGCCAGGTGAGCAGTACTTC
CASSYLAGGPGEQYF
>TRBV2|NA|TRBJ2-7|TRBD1
TGTGCCAGCAGTGACCGGAGAACAGGGGTAACCTACGAGCAGTACTTC
CASSDRRTGVTYEQYF
>TRBV6-1|few|TRBJ2-2|NA
TGTGCCAGCAGCACAGTTACCGGGGAGCTGTTTTTT
CASSTVTGELFF
>TRBV20-1|once|TRBJ2-1|TRBD2
TGCAGTGTGGGCGGGGGGGCGGAGCAGTTCTTC
CSVGGGAEQFF
>TRBV27|NA|TRBJ1-5|NA
TGTGCCAGCAGCCAATTTCGTCCTGGGGGCGCCTCCAATCAGCCCCAGCATTTT
CASSQFRPGGASNQPQHF
>TRBV6-6|few|TRBJ2-7|TRBD1
TGTGCCAGCAGTTTTCCGACAGGGGCGCGCTACGAGCAGTACTTC
CASSFPTGARYEQYF
>TRBV30|few|TRBJ2-3|TRBD2
TGTGCCTGGACCTCCGGACTAGCGGGAGGAGATACGCAGTATTTT
CAWTSGLAGGDTQYF
>TRBV5-1|NA|TRBJ1-1|NA
TGCGCCAGCAGCTTCCGGGACACCGCCTCTGTCACTGAAGCTTTCTTT
CASSFRDTASVTEAFF
>TRBV5-1|NA|TRBJ1-2|NA
TGCGCCAGCAGCTTGGCGAGTCAGGGCTTGGACTATGGCTACACCTTC
CASSLASQGLDYGYTF
>TRBV9|once|TRBJ2-4|NA
TGTGCCAGCAGCCAGGGGACTACGGGTGTGCTAGCCAAAAACATTCAGTACTTC
CASSQGTTGVLAKNIQYF
>TRBV7-9|NA|TRBJ1-1|NA
TGTGCCAGCAGAACAGAAACAACGGGGGGCACTGAAGCTTTCTTT
CASRTETTGGTEAFF
>TRBV6-8|NA|TRBJ1-4|NA
TGTGCCTGTTGCGGTAGGGGGGGGGAAAAACTGTTTTTT
CACCGRGGEKLFF
>TRBV5-1|NA|TRBJ2-7|TRBD2
TGCGCCAGCAGCTACGGACTAGCGGGAGATTACGAGCAGTACTTC
CASSYGLAGDYEQYF
>TRBV29-1|NA|TRBJ2-2|NA
TGCAGCGTTGACCTGCCGGGACACGAAAACACCGGGGAGCTGTTTTTT
CSVDLPGHENTGELFF
>TRBV5-1|NA|TRBJ2-7|TRBD2
TGCGCCAGCAGCTTGACCGGACTAGGATATCGCGAGCAGTACTTC
CASSLTGLGYREQYF
>TRBV30|NA|TRBJ2-7|TRBD2
TGTGCCTGGAAGGTAGCGGGAAGGCACGAGCAGTACTTC
CAWKVAGRHEQYF
>TRBV27|NA|TRBJ2-2|TRBD2
TGTGCCAGCAGTGGGGCCCGACTAGCGGGATTTCCCGGGGAGCTGTTTTTT
CASSGARLAGFPGELFF
>TRBV2|NA|TRBJ2-3|NA
TGTGCCAGCAGTGTTGGGCTAGGGGCAGATACGCAGTATTTT
CASSVGLGADTQYF
>TRBV5-6|NA|TRBJ1-2|NA
TGTGCCAGCAGCACGGAGATGTACGGCTACACCTTC
CASSTEMYGYTF
>TRBV10-3|NA|TRBJ2-7|TRBD2
TGTGCCATCAGTGAGGTTTCTAGCGGGGTCTACGAGCAGTACTTC
CAISEVSSGVYEQYF
>TRBV4-3|NA|TRBJ2-7|TRBD1
TGCGCCAGCAGCCAAGATTACAGGGGGCCCTACGAGCAGTACTTC
CASSQDYRGPYEQYF
>TRBV7-8|large|TRBJ2-7|NA
TGTGCCAGCAGCTTAGTGGGCGGGGGCACCTACGAGCAGTACTTC
CASSLVGGGTYEQYF
>TRBV6-5|NA|TRBJ2-3|NA
TGTGCCAGCCGCGAGACTAGTCAGCCCAATCTACCCCAGTATTTT
CASRETSQPNLPQYF
>TRBV4-2|NA|TRBJ2-5|NA
TGTGCCAGCAGCCTTTACACGGGAAGGGGGCAAGAGACCCAGTACTTC
CASSLYTGRGQETQYF
>TRBV6-1|NA|TRBJ1-5|TRBD1
TGTGCCAGCAGTCCGGACAGGGGGCAGCCCCAGCATTTT
CASSPDRGQPQHF
>TRBV7-8|NA|TRBJ2-1|NA
TGTGCCAGCAGCTTAGTCTTGCGGACAGCTACCTCCTACAATGAGCAGTTCTTC
CASSLVLRTATSYNEQFF
>TRBV7-2|NA|TRBJ2-3|TRBD2
TGTGCCAGCAGAGCCTCTCAGCGGGACACAGATACGCAGTATTTT
CASRASQRDTDTQYF
>TRBV19|NA|TRBJ2-5|NA
TGTGCCAGTAGTCCCGGGGACTCACGGACCCAGTACTTC
CASSPGDSRTQYF
>TRBV25-1|once|TRBJ2-2|NA
TGTGCCAGCACCGAACAGGTCACCGGGGAGCTGTTTTTT
CASTEQVTGELFF
>TRBV29-1|NA|TRBJ2-7|TRBD1
TGCAGCGCCTCGGGACAGGGCTCCTACGAGCAGTACTTC
CSASGQGSYEQYF
>TRBV4-3|NA|TRBJ1-4|NA
TGCGCCAGCAGCCAAGAATCTCCGGGAATTAGTGAAAAACTGTTTTTT
CASSQESPGISEKLFF
>TRBV27|NA|TRBJ1-5|NA
TGTGCCAGCAGTAGCTCGAGCAATCAGCCCCAGCATTTT
CASSSSSNQPQHF
>TRBV4-1|NA|TRBJ2-5|NA
TGCGCCAGCAGCCAATGGGCGGACAGTGCATTCCAAGAGACCCAGTACTTC
CASSQWADSAFQETQYF
>TRBV5-5|NA|TRBJ1-2|NA
TGTGCCAGCAGCCTTACCGGGAATTCTAACTATGGCTACACCTTC
CASSLTGNSNYGYTF
>TRBV18|NA|TRBJ2-6|TRBD2
TGTGCCAGCTCATATTGGGGACTACAATTATCTGGGGCCAACGTCCTGACTTTC
CASSYWGLQLSGANVLTF
>TRBV5-1|NA|TRBJ2-3|TRBD1
TGCGCCAGCAGCCCGGGACAGATCAGCACAGATACGCAGTATTTT
CASSPGQISTDTQYF
>TRBV29-1|NA|TRBJ2-5|TRBD2
TGCAGCGTTGTTTGGACTAGCGGGGGTACATCCGGAGAGACCCAGTACTTC
CSVVWTSGGTSGETQYF
>TRBV19|NA|TRBJ2-7|NA
TGTGCCAGTAGTCTCCGCCGGGACTCCTCCTACGAGCAGTACTTC
CASSLRRDSSYEQYF
>TRBV10-3|NA|TRBJ2-5|NA
TGTGCCATCAGCCATGAAGAGACCCAGTACTTC
CAISHEETQYF